This paragraph covers one T cell receptor beta chain sequence. These data originate in a study of cytomegalovirus exposure and HLA in healthy donors. The PCR contained 60 Vbeta and 13 Jbeta primers. Sequencing used immunoSEQ multiplex PCR; TCRdb keeps in-frame clones, though not all of them. This repertoire includes 30,000 to 40,000 clones. Trimming at V came to 4 bases and at J to 1 base, leaving 7 bases not matched to a gene. The CDR3 consists of 16 residues. CDR1 is SGHRS and CDR2 is YFSETQ in the germline V gene. Sequenced: PBMCs. The TCR comes from a man aged 35 to 55 in good health and CMV-seropositive. This chain joins TRBV5-1 and TRBJ2-5; 10 bases agree with TRBD1. The CDR3 bases are TGCGCCAGCAGCCGATGGACAGGGGGAGGCCAAGAGACCCAGTACTTC. Protein product: CASSRWTGGGQETQYF.